These 32 T cell receptor beta chains came from one sample sequenced in a study of cytomegalovirus exposure and HLA in healthy donors. Both 60 Vbeta primers and 13 Jbeta primers went into the PCR. Assay used: immunoSEQ multiplex PCR; TCRdb lists only in-frame clones, some missing. The data hold approximately 140,000 clones, with roughly 77% observed a single time. The sample consisted of PBMCs. The receptors shown here come from a human donor in good health.

The chain joins TRBV4-1 to TRBJ2-1; 14 nucleotides align to TRBD2. The CDR3 has 20 residues. The germline gives CDR1 MGHRA, CDR2 YSYEKL. V gave up 3 bases and J gave up 7 bases; unmatched junction bases: 17. The CDR3 is CASSHGGTSGSQKSWNEQFF. CDR3 DNA: TGCGCCAGCAGCCACGGGGGGACTAGCGGGAGTCAAAAAAGCTGGAATGAGCAGTTCTTC.

The rearrangement uses TRBV7-9 and TRBJ1-5, with 7 bases matching TRBD1. The germline CDR1 and CDR2 sequences are SEHNR and FQNEAQ (reference sequence). Germline trimming cut 5 bases from V and 5 bases from J; bases unmatched to any gene: 3. The CDR3 length is 13 residues. The CDR3 DNA sequence: TGTGCCAGCAGCCCCGACAGGGATCAGCCCCAGCATTTT. Its protein product is CASSPDRDQPQHF.

This clone has only one observation. In DNA, the CDR3 is TGCGCCAGCAGCATAGGACAGTTTCGGAGTCTCGAAAAACTGTTTTTT. Protein: CASSIGQFRSLEKLFF. The chain links TRBV10-2 to TRBJ1-4; TRBD1 might be the D (6 bases). Germline loops: CDR1 WSHSY, CDR2 SAAADI. Trimming cost V 6 bases and J 8 bases, with 22 bases left between them. The CDR3 is 16 amino acids.

This chain links TRBV6-1 with TRBJ2-7; the match to TRBD1 covers 9 bases. CDR1 MNHNS and CDR2 SASEGT come from the germline V gene. This CDR3 is 15 amino acids long. J was trimmed by 6 bases and V by 5 bases; bases with no gene match: 11. CDR3 sequence reads: CASSPGTGIVAEQYF. CDR3 DNA: TGTGCCAGCAGTCCCGGGACAGGGATAGTGGCCGAGCAGTACTTC.

This chain links TRBV27 with TRBJ2-5; 10 nucleotides align to TRBD2. Near its end, the DNA agrees better with TRBJ2-7, so the J call may be wrong. CDR1 and CDR2 (germline): MNHEY, SMNVEV (reference sequence). The CDR3 extends over 13 amino acids. CDR3 in DNA: TGTGCCAAACCAAGCGGGGGGGCCCTCGAGCAGTACTTC. It is translated as CAKPSGGALEQYF.

The CDR3 DNA reads as TGTGCCAGCAGTGACTCGACTAGCGGGGGGGCAGATACGCAGTATTTT. Amino acid sequence: CASSDSTSGGADTQYF. This chain connects TRBV6-4 to TRBJ2-3, with 14 positions matching TRBD2. From germline, CDR1 is MRHNA and CDR2 SNTAGT. Germline trimming cut 0 bases from V and 4 bases from J; bases unmatched to any gene: 0. The CDR3 covers 16 residues.

The rearrangement uses TRBV19 and TRBJ2-2; 7 bases agree with TRBD1. V shed 5 bases, J shed 7 bases, and the junction held 7 bases outside the gene matches. Germline-derived CDR1 and CDR2 are LNHDA and SQIVND (reference sequence). The CDR3 runs to 14 residues. Written as DNA, the CDR3 is TGTGCCAGTAGTCTTGACAGGGCCGGCGGGGAGCTGTTTTTT. It encodes CASSLDRAGGELFF.

This clone turned up a few times. This chain links TRBV4-1 with TRBJ2-2; possibly TRBD2 for D (6 bases). The CDR3 extends over 18 amino acids. Germline assignment: CDR1 MGHRA and CDR2 YSYEKL. Between the trimmed V and J ends, which lost 4 bases and 3 bases, there was a span of 21 bases. For the CDR3, the DNA is TGCGCCAGCAGCCTGATCCTTACTAGCAGCGGATACACCGGGGAGCTGTTTTTT. Amino acid sequence: CASSLILTSSGYTGELFF.

The rearrangement joins TRBV7-7 to TRBJ1-1; maybe TRBD1 (6 bases). V dropped 1 base and J dropped 6 bases, with 9 bases sitting between them. CDR3 length: 13 amino acids. Germline-derived CDR1 and CDR2 are SSHAT and FNYEAQ (reference sequence). The CDR3 reads CASSLDTGSEAFF. The CDR3, as DNA: TGTGCCAGCAGCTTAGACACAGGGTCTGAAGCTTTCTTT.

This chain uses TRBV9 with TRBJ2-7; maybe TRBD2 (5 bases). Germline values: CDR1 SGDLS, CDR2 YYNGEE. Deletions cut 6 bases from V and 2 bases from J, with 15 bases between. The CDR3 totals 14 residues. This CDR3 reads CASTRAEGTYEQYF. DNA for the CDR3: TGTGCCAGCACGCGGGCAGAGGGTACCTACGAGCAGTACTTC. Using reference TRBV9 and TRBJ2-7 for the parts outside the CDR3, the full variable domain is DSGVTQTPKHLITATGQRVTLRCSPRSGDLSVYWYQQSLDQGLQFLIQYYNGEERAKGNILERFSAQQFPDLHSELNLSSLELGDSALYFCASTRAEGTYEQYFGPGTRLTVT.

This chain joins TRBV19 and TRBJ1-5; D is possibly TRBD1 (5 bases). CDR1 and CDR2 (germline): LNHDA, SQIVND (reference sequence). V lost 3 bases and J lost 3, with 12 bases in between. The CDR3 runs 15 residues. Written as DNA, the CDR3 is TGTGCCAGTAGTATTATGGCAGGGCTCAATCAGCCCCAGCATTTT. Amino acid sequence: CASSIMAGLNQPQHF. The full variable domain, with the rest looked up from reference TRBV19 and TRBJ1-5, is DGGITQSPKYLFRKEGQNVTLSCEQNLNHDAMYWYRQDPGQGLRLIYYSQIVNDFQKGDIAEGYSVSREKKESFPLTVTSAQKNPTAFYLCASSIMAGLNQPQHFGDGTRLSIL.

This clone was picked up a small number of times. The chain couples TRBV5-6 to TRBJ2-5; no definite D call. TRBJ2-7 explains the end of the DNA better; the J call may be wrong. From germline, CDR1 is SGHDT and CDR2 YYEEEE. This CDR3 has 12 amino acids. The CDR3 is CASSSSSYEQYF. DNA of the CDR3: TGTGCCAGCAGCTCGAGCTCCTACGAGCAGTACTTC.

The chain links TRBV9 to TRBJ1-3; 9 bases are shared with TRBD1. The germline gives CDR1 SGDLS, CDR2 YYNGEE. With V trimmed by 3 bases and J by 1 base, 2 bases remained unmatched. CDR3 size: 15 residues. The CDR3 loop is CASSEGQGSGNTIYF. The CDR3 DNA is TGTGCCAGCAGCGAAGGACAGGGGTCTGGAAACACCATATATTTT.

The chain is built from TRBV6-1 and TRBJ2-5; 8 nucleotides line up with TRBD1. CDR1 and CDR2 from the germline V gene are MNHNS and SASEGT. The trim removed 6 bases at V and 3 bases at J, leaving 6 bases unmatched. The CDR3 is 14 amino acids. CDR3 DNA: TGTGCCAGCAGATCTCTGGACAGGGAAGAGACCCAGTACTTC. This codes for CASRSLDREETQYF.

The chain carries TRBV9 and TRBJ2-1; 10 nucleotides align to TRBD2. Per germline, CDR1 SGDLS and CDR2 YYNGEE. With V trimmed by 4 bases and J by 7 bases, 14 bases remained unmatched. The CDR3 runs 17 residues. The CDR3 spells CASSTRGASGSRNEQFF. CDR3 in DNA: TGTGCCAGCAGCACCAGGGGGGCTAGCGGGAGTAGGAATGAGCAGTTCTTC.

The genes are TRBV5-7 and TRBJ2-7, with D hard to call. TRBV5-7 is noted as an ORF with a role that remains uncertain. This CDR3 is 13 amino acids long. V was pared by 6 bases and J by 13 bases, with 23 bases between. CDR3 sequence reads: CASISPGPEAAYF. Written as DNA, the CDR3 is TGTGCCAGCATCAGCCCTGGCCCCGAGGCAGCCTACTTC.

The rearrangement joins TRBV6-1 to TRBJ2-3; a possible D gene is TRBD2 (5 bases). V dropped 7 bases and J dropped 4 bases, with 15 bases sitting between them. This CDR3 spans 14 amino acids. CDR1 and CDR2 (germline): MNHNS, SASEGT. The CDR3 nucleotides are TGTGCCAGCACCCGAGGAGGAGGCGCAGATACGCAGTATTTT. Translating gives CASTRGGGADTQYF.

This clone appeared a few times. The gene calls are TRBV19 and TRBJ1-2; 7 bases are shared with TRBD1. The CDR3 extends over 13 amino acids. CDR1 is LNHDA, CDR2 SQIVND, per germline (reference sequence). The V gene end was trimmed by 4 bases and the J gene end by 4 bases; junction bases not matched to a gene: 3. The CDR3 is CASSTTGIYGYTF. For the CDR3, the DNA is TGTGCCAGTAGTACGACAGGGATCTATGGCTACACCTTC.

This clone appeared a few times. This chain joins TRBV5-6 and TRBJ2-7, with 9 nucleotides matching TRBD1. The V gene end was trimmed by 3 bases and the J gene end by 3 bases; junction bases not matched to a gene: 7. The CDR3 is 15 amino acids. Germline CDR1 and CDR2: SGHDT and YYEEEE. Here the CDR3 reads CASSSRRGQGYEQYF. The CDR3 coding sequence is TGTGCCAGCAGCTCCCGTAGGGGACAGGGCTACGAGCAGTACTTC.

J is TRBJ1-2 and V is TRBV11-2; D is unresolved. CDR1 SGHAT and CDR2 FQNNGV come from the germline V gene. V gave up 1 base and J gave up 4 bases, with 7 bases separating them. The CDR3 extends over 13 amino acids. CDR3 DNA sequence: TGTGCCAGCAGCTTAGGGTCCAGCTATGGCTACACCTTC. The encoded protein is CASSLGSSYGYTF.

The rearrangement links TRBV7-9 to TRBJ1-1; perhaps TRBD1 as D (5 bases). The CDR3 sequence is 15 residues long. Germline V lookup: CDR1 SEHNR, CDR2 FQNEAQ (reference sequence). V lost 3 bases to trimming and J lost 1 base, with 12 bases between them. The chain's CDR3 is CASSLAGRKNTEAFF. The CDR3 bases are TGTGCCAGCAGCTTGGCGGGACGGAAGAACACTGAAGCTTTCTTT. Drawing the rest from reference TRBV7-9 and TRBJ1-1, the complete variable domain is DTGVSQNPRHKITKRGQNVTFRCDPISEHNRLYWYRQTLGQGPEFLTYFQNEAQLEKSRLLSDRFSAERPKGSFSTLEIQRTEQGDSAMYLCASSLAGRKNTEAFFGQGTRLTVV.

The chain uses TRBV4-1 and TRBJ2-5, with 11 bases that match TRBD1. Per the germline V gene, CDR1 is MGHRA and CDR2 is YSYEKL. The CDR3 is made up of 14 amino acids. Trimming at V came to 5 bases and at J to 5 bases, leaving 4 bases not matched to a gene. The CDR3 spells CASSTGQGGETQYF. CDR3 bases: TGCGCCAGCAGCACGGGACAGGGGGGGGAGACCCAGTACTTC.

The V and J genes are TRBV7-9 and TRBJ1-2; D gene ambiguous. In germline, CDR1 is SEHNR, CDR2 FQNEAQ (reference sequence). Trimming shortened V by 7 bases and J by 5 bases, and 5 bases separated the two germline ends. The CDR3 loop spans 10 amino acids. For the CDR3, the DNA is TGTGCCAGCACCCCTTATGGCTACACCTTC. Translating it yields CASTPYGYTF. Full variable domain (outside the CDR3, taken from reference TRBV7-9 and TRBJ1-2): DTGVSQNPRHKITKRGQNVTFRCDPISEHNRLYWYRQTLGQGPEFLTYFQNEAQLEKSRLLSDRFSAERPKGSFSTLEIQRTEQGDSAMYLCASTPYGYTFGSGTRLTVV.

This sequence joins TRBV11-3 and TRBJ2-2, with D unclear. The CDR3 is made up of 14 amino acids. The V gene lost 2 bases and the J gene lost 1 base, with 5 bases spanning the gap. Germline-derived CDR1 and CDR2 are SGHNT and YENEEA. CDR3 bases: TGTGCCAGCAGCTTACGCGTGAACACCGGGGAGCTGTTTTTT. This translates into CASSLRVNTGELFF.

In its sample, this clone was seen a few times. This chain uses TRBV13 with TRBJ1-1; 8 bases match TRBD1. CDR3 length equals 15 residues. V was pared by 3 bases and J by 6 bases, with 9 bases of the junction left unmatched. Germline CDR1 is PRHDT and CDR2 is FYEKMQ (reference sequence). The CDR3 bases are TGTGCCAGCAGCTTCCAGGGGGCGCGAGGCGCTGAAGCTTTCTTT. Its translation: CASSFQGARGAEAFF. Supplemented by reference TRBV13 and TRBJ1-1, the full variable domain reads AAGVIQSPRHLIKEKRETATLKCYPIPRHDTVYWYQQGPGQDPQFLISFYEKMQSDKGSIPDRFSAQQFSDYHSELNMSSLELGDSALYFCASSFQGARGAEAFFGQGTRLTVV.

The CDR3 sequence: CASSLVLAGGPSEQYF. CDR3 nucleotides: TGCGCCAGCAGCTTGGTCCTAGCGGGAGGGCCGTCCGAGCAGTACTTC. The gene calls are TRBV5-1 and TRBJ2-7; TRBD2 matches at 12 bases. V trimming: 0 bases; J trimming: 6 bases; junction bases outside the gene matches: 7. The CDR3 contains 16 residues. Germline V gene data show CDR1 as SGHRS and CDR2 as YFSETQ.

This clone was detected a few times. The chain employs TRBV6-5 and TRBJ2-7, with TRBD2 identical over 7 bases. V gave up 4 bases and J gave up 11 bases; unmatched junction bases: 8. Germline CDR1 and CDR2: MNHEY and SVGAGI. The CDR3 consists of 12 residues. Here the CDR3 reads CASSSWNSGKYF. DNA of the CDR3: TGTGCCAGCAGTTCGTGGAACAGCGGGAAGTACTTC.

J is TRBJ2-7 and V is TRBV29-1; D gene unclear. V gave up 4 bases and J gave up 6 bases, with 10 bases separating them. Germline CDR1 is SQVTM and CDR2 is ANQGSEA. The CDR3 sequence is 11 residues long. The CDR3 sequence: CSVVILSEQYF. As DNA, the CDR3 is TGCAGCGTTGTAATCCTTAGCGAGCAGTACTTC.

This clone was detected only a few times. The V gene is TRBV5-1, the J gene TRBJ1-1; D is uncertain. Germline CDR1 SGHRS, CDR2 YFSETQ. The CDR3 has 12 amino acids. Trimming left V 4 bases short and J 8 bases short, with 12 bases between. CDR3 nucleotide sequence: TGCGCCAGCAGCCCAAACTGGAGCGAAGCTTTCTTT. Protein: CASSPNWSEAFF.

The chain employs TRBV5-4 and TRBJ2-7; 9 nucleotides agree with TRBD1. This CDR3 has 14 amino acids. V was pared by 0 bases and J by 5 bases, with 3 bases of the junction left unmatched. The germline CDR1 and CDR2 sequences are SGHNT and YYREEE (reference sequence). CDR3 amino acids: CASSLVGTGNEQYF. The CDR3 DNA reads TGTGCCAGCAGCTTGGTAGGGACAGGGAACGAGCAGTACTTC. The entire variable domain, with the rest obtained from reference TRBV5-4 and TRBJ2-7, is as follows: ETGVTQSPTHLIKTRGQQVTLRCSSQSGHNTVSWYQQALGQGPQFIFQYYREEENGRGNFPPRFSGLQFPNYSSELNVNALELDDSALYLCASSLVGTGNEQYFGPGTRLTVT.

This clone was observed once. The chain recombines TRBV6-5 with TRBJ1-1; no definite D call. Germline V gene sequence: CDR1 MNHEY, CDR2 SVGAGI. V dropped 5 bases and J dropped 3 bases, with 10 bases sitting between them. The CDR3 covers 13 residues. The CDR3 spells CASSPRRDTEAFF. Written as DNA, the CDR3 is TGTGCCAGCAGTCCCCGTCGGGACACTGAAGCTTTCTTT.

This clone occurred once. The V call is TRBV4-1, the J call TRBJ2-5; 8 bases agree with TRBD2. The trim removed 1 base at V and 5 bases at J, leaving 9 bases unmatched. Germline assignment: CDR1 MGHRA and CDR2 YSYEKL. This CDR3 has 16 amino acids. The CDR3 coding sequence is TGCGCCAGCAGCCAAGTAGATAGCGGGGCGGGGGAGACCCAGTACTTC. Its protein is CASSQVDSGAGETQYF.